The T cell receptor beta chain described here comes from a study of T cells after posttransplantation cyclophosphamide. The table came from immunoSEQ multiplex PCR; TCRdb's copy has only in-frame clones and leaves some out. The sample comprises approximately 17,000 clones, almost 95% of which are singletons, and more than 0.45% rests with the top ten. Treatment was busulfan-fludarabine conditioning, a marrow graft, and cyclophosphamide on days +3 and +4. This CDR3 region has 18 residues. The V and J ends lost 4 bases and 0 bases, in that order; junction bases with no gene match: 9. Germline V gene lookup returns CDR1 SGHNT and CDR2 YYREEE (reference sequence).

Sequencing was performed on CD4+ T cells sorted from blood, taken after allogeneic stem cell transplant with posttransplant cyclophosphamide. The rearrangement uses TRBV5-4 and TRBJ2-6; 8 positions agree with TRBD1. The source is a male patient between 60 and 69 years old who received an allogeneic stem cell transplant from a related donor and was CMV-positive. Some T cells may be transferred from the graft donor. The CDR3 is CASSGWTGSSSGANVLTF. The CDR3, as DNA: TGTGCCAGCAGCGGATGGACAGGGAGTAGCTCTGGGGCCAACGTCCTGACTTTC.